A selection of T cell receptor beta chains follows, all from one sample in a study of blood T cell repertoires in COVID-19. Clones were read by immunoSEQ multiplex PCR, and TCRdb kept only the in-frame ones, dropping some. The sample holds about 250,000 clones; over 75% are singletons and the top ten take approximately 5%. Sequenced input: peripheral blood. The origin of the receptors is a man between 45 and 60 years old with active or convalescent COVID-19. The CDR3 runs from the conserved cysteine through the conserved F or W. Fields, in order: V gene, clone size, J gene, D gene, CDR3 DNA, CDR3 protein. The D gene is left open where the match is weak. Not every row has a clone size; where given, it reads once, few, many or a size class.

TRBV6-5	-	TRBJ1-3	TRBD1	TGTGCCACCGCAACGACAGGGTCAAACACCATATATTTT	CATATTGSNTIYF
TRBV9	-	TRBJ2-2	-	TGTGCCAGCAGCGACATAACAGGGAGCACCGGGGAGCTGTTTTTT	CASSDITGSTGELFF
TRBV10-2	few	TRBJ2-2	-	TGCGCCAGCAGTGAGCAGGGTCTCACCGGGGAGCTGTTTTTT	CASSEQGLTGELFF
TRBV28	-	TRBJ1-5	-	TGTGCCAGCAGTTCTGCAGGAGGAGGTCAGCCCCAGCATTTT	CASSSAGGGQPQHF
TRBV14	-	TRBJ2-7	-	TGTGCCAGCAGCCAAGATAGCCGGCGAGGGTCGGCCTACGAGCAGTACTTC	CASSQDSRRGSAYEQYF
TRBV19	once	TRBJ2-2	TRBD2	TGTGCCAGTAGTACACTAGCGGGCATGGCGACCGGGGAGCTGTTTTTT	CASSTLAGMATGELFF
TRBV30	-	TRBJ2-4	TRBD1	TGTGCCTGGAACCGACCCGGCAGGGGGTACAAAAACATTCAGTACTTC	CAWNRPGRGYKNIQYF
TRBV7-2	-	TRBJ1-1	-	TGTGCCAGCAGATTATTCATGAACACTGAAGCTTTCTTT	CASRLFMNTEAFF
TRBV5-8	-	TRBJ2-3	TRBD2	TGTGCCAGCAGCTTGGAGCCGGCGGGAGTACCAGATACGCAGTATTTT	CASSLEPAGVPDTQYF
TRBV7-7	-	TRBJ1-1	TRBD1	TGTGCTAGCAGCTTAGAGACAGGGACGAAAGCTTTCTTT	CASSLETGTKAFF
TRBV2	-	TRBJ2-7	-	TGTGCCAGCAGTGGGGGCCCTTATGCGTACTTC	CASSGGPYAYF
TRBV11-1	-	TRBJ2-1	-	TGTGCCAGCAGCCAGGGGTACAATGAGCAGTTCTTC	CASSQGYNEQFF
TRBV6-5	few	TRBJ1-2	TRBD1	TGTGCCAGCAGTTACTCCCGGACAGGGGGAGGTTATGGCTACACCTTC	CASSYSRTGGGYGYTF
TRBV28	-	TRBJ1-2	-	TGTGCCACCCACGCGCAGGAGGGTGGAGGCTACACCTTC	CATHAQEGGGYTF
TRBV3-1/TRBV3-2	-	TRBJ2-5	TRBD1	TGTGCCAGCAGCCGATCGGGACAGGTATCGAAAGAGACCCAGTACTTC	CASSRSGQVSKETQYF
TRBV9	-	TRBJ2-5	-	TGTGCCAGCAGCGTAGGGGGGCAGGCAGAGACCCAGTACTTC	CASSVGGQAETQYF
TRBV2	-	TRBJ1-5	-	TGTGCCAGCAGTGGTTTGTCAGGGGACGACAATCAGCCCCAGCATTTT	CASSGLSGDDNQPQHF
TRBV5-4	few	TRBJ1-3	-	TGTGCCAGCAGCTTGGCGGGGGCTGGAAACACCATATATTTT	CASSLAGAGNTIYF
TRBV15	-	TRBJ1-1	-	TGTGCCACCAGCAGAGGAAACAGGGATGGCACTGAAGCTTTCTTT	CATSRGNRDGTEAFF
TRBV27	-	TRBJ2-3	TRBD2	TGTGCCAGCAGAGCTTGGGGGGAGGGGTCAGATACGCAGTATTTT	CASRAWGEGSDTQYF
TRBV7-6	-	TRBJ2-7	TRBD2	TGTGCCAGCAGCCTGCGGGCGTCCGGGACGGCGGGAGACGAGCAGTACTTC	CASSLRASGTAGDEQYF
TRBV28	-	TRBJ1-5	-	TGTGCCAGCTTCATGGGACTGAGGGAACCAGGGCCCCAGCATTTT	CASFMGLREPGPQHF
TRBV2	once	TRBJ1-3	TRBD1	TGTGCCAGCAGTGACACAGGGGGCATCTCTGGAAACACCATATATTTT	CASSDTGGISGNTIYF
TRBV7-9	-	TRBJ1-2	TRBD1	TGTGCCAGCAGCTTACGACAGGGGGATGGCTACACCTTC	CASSLRQGDGYTF
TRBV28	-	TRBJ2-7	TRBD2	TGTGCCACCCTTCTGGGGGGGGCCTACGAGCAGTACTTC	CATLLGGAYEQYF
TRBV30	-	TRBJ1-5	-	TGTGCCTGGAGTGACGGGAGAACAGGAGGACAGCCCCAGCATTTT	CAWSDGRTGGQPQHF
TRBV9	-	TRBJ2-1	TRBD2	TGTGCCAGCAGCACCAGGGCTGGCGGGAGCTACAATGAGCAGTTCTTC	CASSTRAGGSYNEQFF
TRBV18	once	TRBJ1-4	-	TGTGCCAGCTCCCCTGTAACGGGGAGGGAAAAACTGTTTTTT	CASSPVTGREKLFF
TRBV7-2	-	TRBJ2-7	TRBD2	TGTGCCAGCAGCTTATCGGGCGGGAGGGGCCCCTACGAGCAGTACTTC	CASSLSGGRGPYEQYF
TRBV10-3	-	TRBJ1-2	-	TGTGCCATCAGCGAGCCGACAGTTAACTATGGCTACACCTTC	CAISEPTVNYGYTF
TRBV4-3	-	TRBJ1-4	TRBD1	TGCGCCAGCAGCCCCCTGGGGGGGACAGGAGGGGAAAAACTGTTTTTT	CASSPLGGTGGEKLFF
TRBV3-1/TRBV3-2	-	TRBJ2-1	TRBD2	TGTGCCAGCAGCCTTAGCGGGGATGAGCAGTTCTTC	CASSLSGDEQFF
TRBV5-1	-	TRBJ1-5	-	TGCGCCAGCAGTGCCTCGGGTGAGGGCAATCAGCCCCAGCATTTT	CASSASGEGNQPQHF
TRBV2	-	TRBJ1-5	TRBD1	TGTGCCAGCACTCCGGACAGGGGAAATCATCAGCCCCAGCATTTT	CASTPDRGNHQPQHF
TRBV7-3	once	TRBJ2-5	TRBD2	TGTGCCAGCAGCCCTGTCGGCGGGAGCGGTGAGACCCAGTACTTC	CASSPVGGSGETQYF
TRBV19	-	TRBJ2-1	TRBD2	TGTGCCAGTAGTTTTTATAGCGGGAGCGATGAGCAGTTCTTC	CASSFYSGSDEQFF
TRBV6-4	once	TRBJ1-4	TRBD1	TGTGCCAGCAGTGACCCAGGACAGGCCCCTGCATCACTGTTTTTT	CASSDPGQAPASLFF
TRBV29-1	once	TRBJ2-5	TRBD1	TGCAGCGTTACCAGGGGGCAAGAGACCCAGTACTTC	CSVTRGQETQYF
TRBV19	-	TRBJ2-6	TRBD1	TGTGCCAGCCTACACAGCCCGGGACAGCACTCTGGGGCCAACGTCCTGACTTTC	CASLHSPGQHSGANVLTF
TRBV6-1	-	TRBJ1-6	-	TGTGCCAGCAGTGAAGCCCCTGCGAATTCACCCCTCCACTTT	CASSEAPANSPLHF
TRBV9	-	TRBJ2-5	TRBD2	TGTGCCAGCAGCGTTAGCGGGAGGGCTTCAGGAGAGACCCAGTACTTC	CASSVSGRASGETQYF
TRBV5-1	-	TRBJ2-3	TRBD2	TGCGCCAGCAGATTTAGCGGGCTCTTCACAGATACGCAGTATTTT	CASRFSGLFTDTQYF
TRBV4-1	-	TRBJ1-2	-	TGCGCCAGCAGCCAAGATCTCCGCTACACCTTC	CASSQDLRYTF
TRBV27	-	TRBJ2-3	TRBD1	TGTGCCAGCACCGAGGACAGGGACGGAGATACGCAGTATTTT	CASTEDRDGDTQYF
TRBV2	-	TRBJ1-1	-	TGTGCCAGCAGTGTGGGGGGGTGGAACACTGAAGCTTTCTTT	CASSVGGWNTEAFF
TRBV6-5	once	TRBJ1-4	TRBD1	TGTGCCAGCAGGCCGGGACAGCGCATGGAAAAACTGTTTTTT	CASRPGQRMEKLFF
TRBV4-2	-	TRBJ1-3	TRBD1	TGTGCCAGCAGCCAGGGACAGAATGGAAACACCATATATTTT	CASSQGQNGNTIYF